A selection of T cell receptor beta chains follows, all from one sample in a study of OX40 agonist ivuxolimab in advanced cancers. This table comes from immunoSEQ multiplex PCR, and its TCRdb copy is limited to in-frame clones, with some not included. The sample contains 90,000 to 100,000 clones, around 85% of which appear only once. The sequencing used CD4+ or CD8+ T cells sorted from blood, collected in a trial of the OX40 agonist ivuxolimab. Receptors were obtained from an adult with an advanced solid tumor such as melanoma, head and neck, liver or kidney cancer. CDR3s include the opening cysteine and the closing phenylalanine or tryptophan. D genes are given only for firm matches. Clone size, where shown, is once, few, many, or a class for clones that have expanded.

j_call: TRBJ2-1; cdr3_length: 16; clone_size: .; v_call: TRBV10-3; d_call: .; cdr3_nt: TGTGCCATCAGTGGACAGCAATTAATCTCCTACAATGAGCAGTTCTTC; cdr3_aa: CAISGQQLISYNEQFF
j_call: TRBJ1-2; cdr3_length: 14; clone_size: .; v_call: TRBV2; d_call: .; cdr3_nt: TGTGCCAGCTTACGCGGACCCGCGGATTATGGCTACACCTTC; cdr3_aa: CASLRGPADYGYTF
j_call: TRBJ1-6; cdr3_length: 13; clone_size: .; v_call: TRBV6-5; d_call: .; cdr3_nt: TGTGCCAGCAGGGGGAGTTCGGATTCACCCCTCCACTTT; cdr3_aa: CASRGSSDSPLHF
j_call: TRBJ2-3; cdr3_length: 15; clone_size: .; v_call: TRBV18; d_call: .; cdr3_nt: TGTGCCAGCTCACCAAAGAGGGCTCAAAGGGATACGCAGTATTTT; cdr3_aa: CASSPKRAQRDTQYF
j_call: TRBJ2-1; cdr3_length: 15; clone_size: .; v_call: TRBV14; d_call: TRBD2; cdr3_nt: TGTGCCAGCAGCCCCGGGACTAGCGGGCTTAGGGAGCAGTTCTTC; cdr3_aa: CASSPGTSGLREQFF
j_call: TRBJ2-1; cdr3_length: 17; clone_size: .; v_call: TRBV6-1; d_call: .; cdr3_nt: TGTGCCAGCAGTGAAGGAAAGCGGGCCGGAACCTACAATGAGCAGTTCTTC; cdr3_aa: CASSEGKRAGTYNEQFF
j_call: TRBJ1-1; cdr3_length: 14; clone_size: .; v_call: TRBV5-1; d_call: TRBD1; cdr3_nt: TGCGCCAGCAGCTCTGGGACAGGGGGCACTGAAGCTTTCTTT; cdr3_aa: CASSSGTGGTEAFF
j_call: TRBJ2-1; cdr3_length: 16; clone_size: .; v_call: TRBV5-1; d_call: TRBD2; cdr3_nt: TGCGCCAGCACCGACGAGACTAGCGGGAACTACAATGAGCAGTTCTTC; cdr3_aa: CASTDETSGNYNEQFF
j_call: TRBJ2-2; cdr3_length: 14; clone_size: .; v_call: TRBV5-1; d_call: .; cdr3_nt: TGCGCCAGCAGCCCGGGCAAAAACACCGGGGAGCTGTTTTTT; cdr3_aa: CASSPGKNTGELFF
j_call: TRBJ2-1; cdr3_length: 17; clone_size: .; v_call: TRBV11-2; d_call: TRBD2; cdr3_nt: TGTGCCAGCAGCTTAGCAATTGGGACTAGCGGGGGCAATGAGCAGTTCTTC; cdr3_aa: CASSLAIGTSGGNEQFF
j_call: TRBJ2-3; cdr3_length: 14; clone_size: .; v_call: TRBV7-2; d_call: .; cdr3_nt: TGTGCCAGCAGTTCAGGCCTCCAACGCGATACGCAGTATTTT; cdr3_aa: CASSSGLQRDTQYF
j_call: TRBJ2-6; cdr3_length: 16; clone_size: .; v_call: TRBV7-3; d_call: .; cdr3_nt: TGTGCCAGCAGCCAAGAACCGGGCTCTGGGGCCAACGTCCTGACTTTC; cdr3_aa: CASSQEPGSGANVLTF
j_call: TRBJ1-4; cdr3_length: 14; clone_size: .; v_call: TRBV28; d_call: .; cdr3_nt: TGTGCCAGCGGTCGAGGGACAACTAATGAAAAACTGTTTTTT; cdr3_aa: CASGRGTTNEKLFF
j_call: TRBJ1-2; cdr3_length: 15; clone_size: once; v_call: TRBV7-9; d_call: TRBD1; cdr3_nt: TGTGCCAGCAGCCCCCGGGGAGGGGGCGACTATGGCTACACCTTC; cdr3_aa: CASSPRGGGDYGYTF
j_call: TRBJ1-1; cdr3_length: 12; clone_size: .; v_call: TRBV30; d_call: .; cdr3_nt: TGTGCCTGGACCGCCGGGGGCACTGAAGCTTTCTTT; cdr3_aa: CAWTAGGTEAFF
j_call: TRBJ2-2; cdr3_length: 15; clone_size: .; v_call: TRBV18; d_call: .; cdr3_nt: TGTGCCAGCTCACCACCGGGACTTAACACCGGGGAGCTGTTTTTT; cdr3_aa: CASSPPGLNTGELFF
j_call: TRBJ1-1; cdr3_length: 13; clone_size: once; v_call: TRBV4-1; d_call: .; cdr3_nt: TGCGCCAGCAGCCAAGTCAAGAACACTGAAGCTTTCTTT; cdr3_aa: CASSQVKNTEAFF
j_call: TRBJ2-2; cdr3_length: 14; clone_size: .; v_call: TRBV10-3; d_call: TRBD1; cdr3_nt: TGTGCCATCAGTGGGGACAGTAACACCGGGGAGCTGTTTTTT; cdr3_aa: CAISGDSNTGELFF
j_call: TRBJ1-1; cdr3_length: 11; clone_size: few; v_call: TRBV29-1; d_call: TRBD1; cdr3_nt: TGCAGCGTGCTGACAGGGAACAAAGCTTTCTTT; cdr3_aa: CSVLTGNKAFF
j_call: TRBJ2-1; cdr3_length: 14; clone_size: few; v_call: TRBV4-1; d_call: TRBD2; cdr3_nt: TGCGCCAGCAGCCCCGGACTAGCGGGCAATGAGCAGTTCTTC; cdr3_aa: CASSPGLAGNEQFF
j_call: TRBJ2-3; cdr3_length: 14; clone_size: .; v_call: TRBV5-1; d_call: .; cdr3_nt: TGCGCCAGCAGCTTGGCCGGCAACACAGATACGCAGTATTTT; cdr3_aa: CASSLAGNTDTQYF
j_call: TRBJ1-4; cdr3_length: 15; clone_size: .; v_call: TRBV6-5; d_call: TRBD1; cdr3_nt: TGTGCCAGCAGCCGACAGGGGGCAACTAATGAAAAACTGTTTTTT; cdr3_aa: CASSRQGATNEKLFF
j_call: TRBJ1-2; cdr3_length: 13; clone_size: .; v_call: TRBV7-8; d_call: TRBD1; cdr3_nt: TGTGCCAGCAGTACTACAGGGGGCGGGGGCTACACCTTC; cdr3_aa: CASSTTGGGGYTF
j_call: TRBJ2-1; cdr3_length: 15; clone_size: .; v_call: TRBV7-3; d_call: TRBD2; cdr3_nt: TGTGCCAGCAGCCCCCCGGGAGGGTCCTACAATGAGCAGTTCTTC; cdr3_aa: CASSPPGGSYNEQFF
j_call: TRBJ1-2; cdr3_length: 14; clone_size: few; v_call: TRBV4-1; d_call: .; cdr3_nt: TGCGCCAGCAGCCAAGTAGGAAGTAACTATGGCTACACCTTC; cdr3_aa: CASSQVGSNYGYTF
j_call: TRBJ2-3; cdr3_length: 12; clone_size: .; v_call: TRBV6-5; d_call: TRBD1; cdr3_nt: TGTGCCAGCAGTTCCCCGACAGGGACGCAGTATTTT; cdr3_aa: CASSSPTGTQYF
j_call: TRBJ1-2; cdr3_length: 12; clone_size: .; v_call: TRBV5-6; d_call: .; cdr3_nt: TGTGCCAGCAGCCAGGGTGACTATGGCTACACCTTC; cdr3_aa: CASSQGDYGYTF
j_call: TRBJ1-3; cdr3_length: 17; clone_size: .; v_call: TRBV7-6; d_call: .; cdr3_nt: TGTGCCAGCAGCTCTTTTACAGGAGACTTCTCTGGAAACACCATATATTTT; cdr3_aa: CASSSFTGDFSGNTIYF
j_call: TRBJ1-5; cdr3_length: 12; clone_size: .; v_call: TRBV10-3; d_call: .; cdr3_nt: TGTGCCATCAGTGAGTCGGAACAGCCCCAGCATTTT; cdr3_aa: CAISESEQPQHF
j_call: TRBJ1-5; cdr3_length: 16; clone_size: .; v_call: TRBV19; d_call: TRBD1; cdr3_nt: TGTGCCAGTACCCTCACGCGGACAGGGCGCAATCAGCCCCAGCATTTT; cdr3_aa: CASTLTRTGRNQPQHF
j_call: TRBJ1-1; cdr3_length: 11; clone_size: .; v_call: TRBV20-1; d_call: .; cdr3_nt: TGCAGTGCTAGGGGGGGCACTGAAGCTTTCTTT; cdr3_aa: CSARGGTEAFF
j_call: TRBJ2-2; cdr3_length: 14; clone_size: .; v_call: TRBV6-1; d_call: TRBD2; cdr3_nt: TGTGCCAGCAGTAGCGGGAGGGCCGGCGGGGAGCTGTTTTTT; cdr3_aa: CASSSGRAGGELFF
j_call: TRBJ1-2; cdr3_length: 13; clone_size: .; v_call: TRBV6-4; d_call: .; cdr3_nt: TGTGCCAGCAGTGACGGGCAGGGCAGTGGCTACACCTTC; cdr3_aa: CASSDGQGSGYTF
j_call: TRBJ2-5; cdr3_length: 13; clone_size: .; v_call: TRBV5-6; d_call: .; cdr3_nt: TGTGCCAGCAGCTCCTGGACCGGGGAGACCCAGTACTTC; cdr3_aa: CASSSWTGETQYF
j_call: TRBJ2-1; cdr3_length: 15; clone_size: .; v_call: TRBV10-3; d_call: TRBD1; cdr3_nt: TGTGCCATCAGTCACTCGGGACAGGGGGTAGATGAGCAGTTCTTC; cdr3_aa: CAISHSGQGVDEQFF
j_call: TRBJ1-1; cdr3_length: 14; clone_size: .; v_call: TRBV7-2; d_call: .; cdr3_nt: TGTGCCAGCAGCTTAGGTCGCCCCCGTTTGGGAGCTTTCTTT; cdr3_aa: CASSLGRPRLGAFF
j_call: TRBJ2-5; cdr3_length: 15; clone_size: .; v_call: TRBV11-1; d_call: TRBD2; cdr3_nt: TGTGCCAGCAGCTTCCTAGCGGGTAGGGGAGAGACCCAGTACTTC; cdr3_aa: CASSFLAGRGETQYF
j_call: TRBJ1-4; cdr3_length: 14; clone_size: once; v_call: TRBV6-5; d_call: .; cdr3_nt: TGTGCCAGCAGTTACGGGGGGCTAAAGGAAAAACTGTTTTTT; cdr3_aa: CASSYGGLKEKLFF
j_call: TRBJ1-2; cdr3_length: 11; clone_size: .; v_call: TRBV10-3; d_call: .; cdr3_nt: TGTGCCATCAAAGTGGACAGCTTCTACACCTTC; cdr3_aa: CAIKVDSFYTF
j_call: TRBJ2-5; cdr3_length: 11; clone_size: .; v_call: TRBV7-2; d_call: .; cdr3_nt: TGTGCCAGCCTCGGCCAAGAGACCCAGTACTTC; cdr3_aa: CASLGQETQYF
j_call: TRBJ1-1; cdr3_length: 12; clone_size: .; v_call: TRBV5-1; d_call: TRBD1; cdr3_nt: TGCGCCAGCAGCGACACAGGGGTGAGTGCTTTCTTT; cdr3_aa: CASSDTGVSAFF